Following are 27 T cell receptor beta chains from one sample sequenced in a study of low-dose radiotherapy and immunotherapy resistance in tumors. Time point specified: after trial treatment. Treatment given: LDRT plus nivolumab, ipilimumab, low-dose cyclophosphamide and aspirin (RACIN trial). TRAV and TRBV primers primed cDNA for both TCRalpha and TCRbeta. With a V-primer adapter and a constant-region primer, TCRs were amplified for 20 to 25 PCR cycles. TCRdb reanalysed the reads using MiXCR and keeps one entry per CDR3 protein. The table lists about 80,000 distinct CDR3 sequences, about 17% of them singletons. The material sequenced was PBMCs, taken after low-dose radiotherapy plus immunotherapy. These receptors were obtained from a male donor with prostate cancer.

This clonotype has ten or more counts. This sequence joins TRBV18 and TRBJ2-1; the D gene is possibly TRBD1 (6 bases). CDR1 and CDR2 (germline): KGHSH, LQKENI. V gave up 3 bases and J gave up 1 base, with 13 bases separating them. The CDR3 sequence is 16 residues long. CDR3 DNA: TGTGCCAGCTCACCCCCTAACAGGGCATCCTACAATGAGCAGTTCTTC. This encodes CASSPPNRASYNEQFF.

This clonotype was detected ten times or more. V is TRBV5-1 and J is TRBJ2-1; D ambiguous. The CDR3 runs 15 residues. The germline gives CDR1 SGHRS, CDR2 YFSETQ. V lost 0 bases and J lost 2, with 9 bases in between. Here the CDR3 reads CASSLEGTAYNEQFF. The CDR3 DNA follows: TGCGCCAGCAGCTTGGAGGGAACGGCCTACAATGAGCAGTTCTTC.

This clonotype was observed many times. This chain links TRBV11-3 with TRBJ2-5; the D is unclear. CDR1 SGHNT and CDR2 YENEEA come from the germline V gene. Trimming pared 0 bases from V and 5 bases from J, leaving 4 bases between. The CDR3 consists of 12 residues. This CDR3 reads CASSLDGETQYF. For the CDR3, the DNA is TGTGCCAGCAGCTTAGACGGCGAGACCCAGTACTTC.

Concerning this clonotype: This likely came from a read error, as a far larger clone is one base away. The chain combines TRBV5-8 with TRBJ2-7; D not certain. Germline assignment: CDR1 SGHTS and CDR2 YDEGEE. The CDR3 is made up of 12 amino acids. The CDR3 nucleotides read TGTGCCAGCAGCAGTTACTCCTACAAGCAGTACTTC. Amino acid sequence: CASSSYSYKQYF.

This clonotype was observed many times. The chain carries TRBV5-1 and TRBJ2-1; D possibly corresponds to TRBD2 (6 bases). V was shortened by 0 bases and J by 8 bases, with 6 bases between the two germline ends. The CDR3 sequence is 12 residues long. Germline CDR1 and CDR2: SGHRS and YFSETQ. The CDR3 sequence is CASSLGGDEQFF. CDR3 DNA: TGCGCCAGCAGCTTGGGGGGGGATGAGCAGTTCTTC.

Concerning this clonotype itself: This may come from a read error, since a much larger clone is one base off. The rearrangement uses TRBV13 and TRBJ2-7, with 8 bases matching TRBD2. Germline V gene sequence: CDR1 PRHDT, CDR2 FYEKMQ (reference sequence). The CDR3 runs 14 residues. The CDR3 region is CASSLGRARYDQYF. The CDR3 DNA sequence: TGTGCCAGCAGCCTCGGGAGGGCCAGGTACGATCAGTACTTC.

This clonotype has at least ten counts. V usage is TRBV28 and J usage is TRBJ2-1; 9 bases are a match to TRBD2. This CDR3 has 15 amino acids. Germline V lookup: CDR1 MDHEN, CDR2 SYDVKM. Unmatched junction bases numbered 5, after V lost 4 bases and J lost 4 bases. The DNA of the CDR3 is TGTGCCAGCAGTTCTGCGGGACTAGCATACAATGAGCAGTTCTTC. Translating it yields CASSSAGLAYNEQFF.

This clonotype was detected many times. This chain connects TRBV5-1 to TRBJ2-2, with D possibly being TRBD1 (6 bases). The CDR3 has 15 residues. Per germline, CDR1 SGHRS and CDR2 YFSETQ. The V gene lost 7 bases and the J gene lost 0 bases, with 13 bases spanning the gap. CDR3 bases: TGCGCCAGCGCGTTGGACAGACCGAACACCGGGGAGCTGTTTTTT. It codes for CASALDRPNTGELFF. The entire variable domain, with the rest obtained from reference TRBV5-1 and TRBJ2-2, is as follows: KAGVTQTPRYLIKTRGQQVTLSCSPISGHRSVSWYQQTPGQGLQFLFEYFSETQRNKGNFPGRFSGRQFSNSRSEMNVSTLELGDSALYLCASALDRPNTGELFFGEGSRLTVL.

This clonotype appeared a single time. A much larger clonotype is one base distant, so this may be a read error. DNA of the CDR3: TGCGCCAGCAGTCTCGCAAACAGGGGCAAGACTGAAGCTTTCTTT. Translation: CASSLANRGKTEAFF. V gene TRBV23-1 combines with J gene TRBJ1-1; TRBD1 aligns across 7 bases. TRBV23-1 is an ORF; its function is uncertain. The CDR3 is 15 residues long. Unmatched junction bases numbered 10, after V lost 4 bases and J lost 5 bases.

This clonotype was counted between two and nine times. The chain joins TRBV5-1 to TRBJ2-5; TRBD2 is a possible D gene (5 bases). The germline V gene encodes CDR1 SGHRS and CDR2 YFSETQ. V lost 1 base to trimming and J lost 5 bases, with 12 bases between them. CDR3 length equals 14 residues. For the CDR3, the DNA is TGCGCCAGCAGCTTGACTGGGAGTTTGGAGACCCAGTACTTC. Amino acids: CASSLTGSLETQYF.

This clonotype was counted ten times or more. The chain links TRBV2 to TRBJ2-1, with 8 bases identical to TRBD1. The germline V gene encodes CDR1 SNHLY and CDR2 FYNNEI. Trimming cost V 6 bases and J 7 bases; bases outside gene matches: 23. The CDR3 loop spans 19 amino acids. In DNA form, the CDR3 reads TGTGCCAGCAGGGAGGACAGGGTCGGTAGTGGGGGAACTTGGAATGAGCAGTTCTTC. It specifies CASREDRVGSGGTWNEQFF.

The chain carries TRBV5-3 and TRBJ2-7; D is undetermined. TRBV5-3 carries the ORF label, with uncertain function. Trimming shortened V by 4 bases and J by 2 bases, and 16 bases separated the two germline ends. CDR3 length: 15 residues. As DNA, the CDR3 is TGTGCCAGAAGCAACGTCAGAGGCCGTACCTACGAGCAGTACTTC. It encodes CARSNVRGRTYEQYF.

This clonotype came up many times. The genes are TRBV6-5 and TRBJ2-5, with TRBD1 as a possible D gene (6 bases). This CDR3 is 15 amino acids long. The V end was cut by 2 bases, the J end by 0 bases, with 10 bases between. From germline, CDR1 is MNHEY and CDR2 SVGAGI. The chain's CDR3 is CASSYPDRDQETQYF. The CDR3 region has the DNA TGTGCCAGCAGTTACCCGGACAGAGACCAAGAGACCCAGTACTTC.

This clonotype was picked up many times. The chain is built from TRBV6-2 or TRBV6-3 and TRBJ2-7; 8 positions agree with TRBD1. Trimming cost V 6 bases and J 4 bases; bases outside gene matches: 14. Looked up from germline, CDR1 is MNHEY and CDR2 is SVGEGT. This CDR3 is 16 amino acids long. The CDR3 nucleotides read TGTGCCAGCAGCCGGGACTCGGACAGGGATTGGTACGAGCAGTACTTC. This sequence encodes CASSRDSDRDWYEQYF.

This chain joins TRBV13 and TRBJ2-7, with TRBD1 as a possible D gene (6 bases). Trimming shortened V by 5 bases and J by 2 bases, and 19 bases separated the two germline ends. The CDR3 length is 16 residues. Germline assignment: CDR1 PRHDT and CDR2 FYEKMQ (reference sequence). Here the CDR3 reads CASSPRTDSSTYEQYF. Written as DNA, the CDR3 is TGTGCCAGCAGCCCTCGGACAGATTCATCTACCTACGAGCAGTACTTC.

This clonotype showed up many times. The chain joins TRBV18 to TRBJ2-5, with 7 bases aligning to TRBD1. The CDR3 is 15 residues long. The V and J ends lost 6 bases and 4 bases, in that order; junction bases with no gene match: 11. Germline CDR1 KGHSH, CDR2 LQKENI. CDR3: CASSSTGTPLETQYF. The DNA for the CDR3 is TGTGCCAGCTCGTCGACAGGGACACCTCTAGAGACCCAGTACTTC.

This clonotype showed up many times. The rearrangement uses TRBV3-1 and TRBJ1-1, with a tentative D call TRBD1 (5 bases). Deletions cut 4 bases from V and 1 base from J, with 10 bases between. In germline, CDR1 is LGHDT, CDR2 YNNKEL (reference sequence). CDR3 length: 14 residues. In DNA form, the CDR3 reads TGTGCCAGCAGCCCACTCCAGGGGAACACTGAAGCTTTCTTT. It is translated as CASSPLQGNTEAFF.

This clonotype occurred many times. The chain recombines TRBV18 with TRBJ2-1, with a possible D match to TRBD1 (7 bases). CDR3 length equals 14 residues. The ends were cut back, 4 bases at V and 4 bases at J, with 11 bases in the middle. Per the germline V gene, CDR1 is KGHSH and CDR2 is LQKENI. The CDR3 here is CASSRAGGYNEQFF. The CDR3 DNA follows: TGTGCCAGCTCACGGGCAGGGGGGTACAATGAGCAGTTCTTC.

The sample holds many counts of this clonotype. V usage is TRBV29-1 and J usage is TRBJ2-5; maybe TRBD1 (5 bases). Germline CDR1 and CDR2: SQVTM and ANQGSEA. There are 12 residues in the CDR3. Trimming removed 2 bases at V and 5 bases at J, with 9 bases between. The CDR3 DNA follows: TGCAGCGTTGAACAGGGCCGGGAGACCCAGTACTTC. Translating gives CSVEQGRETQYF.

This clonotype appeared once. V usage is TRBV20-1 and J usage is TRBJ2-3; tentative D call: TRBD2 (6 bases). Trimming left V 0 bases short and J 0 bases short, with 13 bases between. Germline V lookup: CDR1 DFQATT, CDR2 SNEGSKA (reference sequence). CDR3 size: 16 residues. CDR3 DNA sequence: TGCAGTGCTAGAGATCGGTTGGCGGGGAGCACAGATACGCAGTATTTT. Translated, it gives CSARDRLAGSTDTQYF.

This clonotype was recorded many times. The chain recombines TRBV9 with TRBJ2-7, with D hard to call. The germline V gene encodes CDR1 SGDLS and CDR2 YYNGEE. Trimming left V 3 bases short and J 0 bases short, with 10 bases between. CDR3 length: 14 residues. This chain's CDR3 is CASSGGISSYEQYF. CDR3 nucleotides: TGTGCCAGCAGCGGGGGTATTTCCTCCTACGAGCAGTACTTC.

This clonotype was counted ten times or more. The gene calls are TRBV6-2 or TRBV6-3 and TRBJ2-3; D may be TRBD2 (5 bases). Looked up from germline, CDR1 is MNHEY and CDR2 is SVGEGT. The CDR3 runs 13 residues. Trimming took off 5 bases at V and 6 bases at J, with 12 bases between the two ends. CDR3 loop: CASSAGLPDTQYF. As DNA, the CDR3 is TGTGCCAGCAGTGCGGGCCTCCCCGATACGCAGTATTTT.

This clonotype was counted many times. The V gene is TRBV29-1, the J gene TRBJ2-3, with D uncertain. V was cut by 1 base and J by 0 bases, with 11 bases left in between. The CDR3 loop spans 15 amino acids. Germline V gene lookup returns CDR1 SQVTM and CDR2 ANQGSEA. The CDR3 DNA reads TGCAGCGTTGAAGTCACCCCCGCTAGCACAGATACGCAGTATTTT. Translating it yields CSVEVTPASTDTQYF.

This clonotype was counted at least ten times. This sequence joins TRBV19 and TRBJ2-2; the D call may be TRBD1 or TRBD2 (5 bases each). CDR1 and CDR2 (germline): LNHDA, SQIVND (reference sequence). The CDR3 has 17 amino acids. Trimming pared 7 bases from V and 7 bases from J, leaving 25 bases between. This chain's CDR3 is CASIGLNWYGGVGELFF. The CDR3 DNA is TGTGCCAGTATCGGACTGAACTGGTATGGGGGAGTCGGGGAGCTGTTTTTT.

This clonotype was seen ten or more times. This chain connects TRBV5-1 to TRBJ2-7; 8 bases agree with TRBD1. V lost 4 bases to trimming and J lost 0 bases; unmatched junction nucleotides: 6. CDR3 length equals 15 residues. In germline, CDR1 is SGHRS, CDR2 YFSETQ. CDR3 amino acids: CASSDGTGASYEQYF. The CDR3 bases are TGCGCCAGCAGCGACGGGACAGGCGCCTCCTACGAGCAGTACTTC.

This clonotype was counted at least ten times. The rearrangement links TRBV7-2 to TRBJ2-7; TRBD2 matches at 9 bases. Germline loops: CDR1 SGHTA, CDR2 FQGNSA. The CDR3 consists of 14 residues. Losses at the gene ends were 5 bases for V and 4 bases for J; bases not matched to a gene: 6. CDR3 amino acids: CASSAGLARYEQYF. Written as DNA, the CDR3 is TGTGCCAGCAGCGCAGGACTAGCGCGTTACGAGCAGTACTTC.

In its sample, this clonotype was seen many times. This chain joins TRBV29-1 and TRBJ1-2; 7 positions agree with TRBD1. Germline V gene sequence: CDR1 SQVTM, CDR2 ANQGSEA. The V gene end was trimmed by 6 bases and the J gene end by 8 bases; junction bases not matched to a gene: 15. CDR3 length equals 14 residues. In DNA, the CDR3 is TGCAGCGTCGATGCGTGGATCCAGGGGGACGGCTACACCTTC. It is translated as CSVDAWIQGDGYTF.